This entry describes one TCR beta chain. The data derive from a study of blood T cell repertoires in COVID-19. About the research overall: The study drew acute and convalescent COVID-19 samples from the United States, Italy and Spain. PBMCs, B-cell-depleted T cells, or T cells were the source of the cDNA or gDNA that made up the material.

Trimming cost V 6 bases and J 12 bases; bases outside gene matches: 7. The CDR3 has 11 residues. Original handling: Nucleated cell counts were estimated from reference gene primer amplification. Only in-frame clones appear in the TCRdb table, and some are missing; sequencing was by immunoSEQ multiplex PCR. That table gives V, J and clone size, and the DNA gave D and trimming. Here the sample spans roughly 230,000 clones, approximately 80% being singletons. The material sequenced was peripheral blood. The source of this sequence is a man aged 40-50 years with acute or convalescent COVID-19. The rearrangement joins TRBV12-3 or TRBV12-4 to TRBJ1-1; 7 nucleotides line up with TRBD1. CDR3 region: CASSPGQRTFF. The CDR3 DNA reads TGTGCCAGCAGCCCGGGACAGAGGACTTTCTTT.